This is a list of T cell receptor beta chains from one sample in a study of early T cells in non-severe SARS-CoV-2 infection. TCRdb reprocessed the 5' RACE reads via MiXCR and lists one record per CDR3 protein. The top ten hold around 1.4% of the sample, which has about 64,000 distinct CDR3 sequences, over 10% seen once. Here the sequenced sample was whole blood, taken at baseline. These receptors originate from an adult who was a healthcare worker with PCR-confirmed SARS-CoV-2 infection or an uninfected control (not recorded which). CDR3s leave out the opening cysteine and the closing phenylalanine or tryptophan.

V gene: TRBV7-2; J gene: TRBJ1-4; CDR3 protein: ASSLALPGAGGTNEKLF
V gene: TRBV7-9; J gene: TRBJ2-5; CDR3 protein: ASSSRMGQETQY
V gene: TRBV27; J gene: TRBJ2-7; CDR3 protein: ASAPGAAVSYEQY
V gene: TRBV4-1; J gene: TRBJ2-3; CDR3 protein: ASSQDESDTQY
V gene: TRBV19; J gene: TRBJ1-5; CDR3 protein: ASSYDRTQH
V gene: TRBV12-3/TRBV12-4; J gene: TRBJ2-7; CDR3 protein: ASSTGLAFGEQY
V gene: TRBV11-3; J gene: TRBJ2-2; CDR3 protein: ASSLGFGTDTGELF
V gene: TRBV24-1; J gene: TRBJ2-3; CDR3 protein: ATKGHSSTDTQY
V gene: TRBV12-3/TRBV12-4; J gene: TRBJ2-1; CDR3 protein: ATTRRGEQF
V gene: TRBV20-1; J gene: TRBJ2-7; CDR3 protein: SAHRDRDNEQY
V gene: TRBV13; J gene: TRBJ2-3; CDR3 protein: ASSRLASSTDTQY
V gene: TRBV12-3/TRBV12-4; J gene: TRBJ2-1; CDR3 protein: ASRANDNEQF
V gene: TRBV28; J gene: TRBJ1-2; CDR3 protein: ASSPGTGYGYT
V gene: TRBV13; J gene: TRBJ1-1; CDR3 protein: ASSFQVGGHTEAF
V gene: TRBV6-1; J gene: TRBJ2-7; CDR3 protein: ASSEAGTGRGTYEQY
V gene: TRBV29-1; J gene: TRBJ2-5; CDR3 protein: SADRGRSKTQY